These T cell receptor beta chains were read from a single sample in a study of shared clonotypes between healthy human individuals. The repertoire was sequenced with immunoSEQ multiplex PCR; TCRdb's copy has only in-frame clones and lacks some. This table has 2 million to 3 million clones, 90% to 95% appearing once. Material: naive CD4+ T cells sorted from blood. The receptors shown here come from a man aged 18 to 30 in good health. CDR3s include the opening cysteine and the closing phenylalanine or tryptophan. Each record gives: J gene, clone size, V gene, D gene, CDR3 DNA, CDR3 protein. D genes are given only for firm matches. Size is stated for part of the rows, as once, few or many counts, or as a class when the clone is expanded.

j_call: TRBJ1-5
clone_size: few
v_call: TRBV12-5
d_call: NA
cdr3_nt: TGTGCTAGTGGTTTGAGGCAGGGACATCAGCCCCAGCATTTT
cdr3_aa: CASGLRQGHQPQHF

j_call: TRBJ1-2
clone_size: NA
v_call: TRBV4-1
d_call: TRBD1
cdr3_nt: TGCGCCAGCAGCCAAGATCAGGCAGGGGGCTATGGCTACACCTTC
cdr3_aa: CASSQDQAGGYGYTF

j_call: TRBJ1-6
clone_size: few
v_call: TRBV5-6
d_call: NA
cdr3_nt: TGTGCCAGCAGCTTGGCCCTGAATTCACCCCTCCACTTT
cdr3_aa: CASSLALNSPLHF

j_call: TRBJ1-4
clone_size: few
v_call: TRBV2
d_call: NA
cdr3_nt: TGTGCCAGCAGTGGCGATCATGAAAAACTGTTTTTT
cdr3_aa: CASSGDHEKLFF

j_call: TRBJ2-1
clone_size: NA
v_call: TRBV19
d_call: TRBD1
cdr3_nt: TGTGCCAGTACGTGGGACAGGGTTAGCAATGAGCAGTTCTTC
cdr3_aa: CASTWDRVSNEQFF

j_call: TRBJ2-2
clone_size: NA
v_call: TRBV13
d_call: TRBD2
cdr3_nt: TGTGCCAGCAGCTCCCTCTCGCGGCTAGCGGTCGATTCGCCGAACACCGGGGAGCTGTTTTTT
cdr3_aa: CASSSLSRLAVDSPNTGELFF

j_call: TRBJ2-7
clone_size: NA
v_call: TRBV2
d_call: TRBD1
cdr3_nt: TGTGCCAGCAGCGAAAACAGGGGCGAGCAGTACTTC
cdr3_aa: CASSENRGEQYF

j_call: TRBJ2-2
clone_size: NA
v_call: TRBV7-2
d_call: TRBD2
cdr3_nt: TGTGCCAGCACCCCGGGGAGGGCGAACACCGGGGAGCTGTTTTTT
cdr3_aa: CASTPGRANTGELFF

j_call: TRBJ1-1
clone_size: NA
v_call: TRBV2
d_call: TRBD1
cdr3_nt: TGTGCCAGCAGTGCACAGGGGTCGATGAACACTGAAGCTTTCTTT
cdr3_aa: CASSAQGSMNTEAFF

j_call: TRBJ2-1
clone_size: NA
v_call: TRBV7-9
d_call: NA
cdr3_nt: TGTGCCAGCAGCTCATTATCGGACTCCTACAATGAGCAGTTCTTC
cdr3_aa: CASSSLSDSYNEQFF

j_call: TRBJ1-5
clone_size: NA
v_call: TRBV6-6
d_call: NA
cdr3_nt: TGTGCCAGCAGCCCTGCAGGGTCGGGACAGCCCCAGCATTTT
cdr3_aa: CASSPAGSGQPQHF

j_call: TRBJ2-7
clone_size: NA
v_call: TRBV10-1
d_call: TRBD1
cdr3_nt: TGCGCCAGCAAGGACAGGGGGGCCTACGAGCAGTACTTC
cdr3_aa: CASKDRGAYEQYF

j_call: TRBJ2-2
clone_size: NA
v_call: TRBV6-1
d_call: NA
cdr3_nt: TGTGCCAGCAGTGTAGGCCCTCCGAACACCGGGGAGCTGTTTTTT
cdr3_aa: CASSVGPPNTGELFF

j_call: TRBJ1-6
clone_size: NA
v_call: TRBV5-1
d_call: TRBD1
cdr3_nt: TGCGCCAGCAGCCTGGGACAGGGGCATAATTCACCCCTCCACTTT
cdr3_aa: CASSLGQGHNSPLHF

j_call: TRBJ2-5
clone_size: NA
v_call: TRBV19
d_call: TRBD1
cdr3_nt: TGTGCCAGTAGTATAGCGGCGACAGGGGCTCAAGAGACCCAGTACTTC
cdr3_aa: CASSIAATGAQETQYF

j_call: TRBJ2-7
clone_size: NA
v_call: TRBV30
d_call: TRBD1
cdr3_nt: TGTGCCTGGAGTGCGGACAGGGAGAGGAGGAACGAGCAGTACTTC
cdr3_aa: CAWSADRERRNEQYF

j_call: TRBJ1-2
clone_size: NA
v_call: TRBV7-9
d_call: TRBD1
cdr3_nt: TGTGCCAGCAGTAAGGGACAGGGGACCTATGGCTACACCTTC
cdr3_aa: CASSKGQGTYGYTF

j_call: TRBJ1-1
clone_size: few
v_call: TRBV28
d_call: NA
cdr3_nt: TGTGCCAGCAGTTTAAGTGTCGTAGCTAACACTGAAGCTTTCTTT
cdr3_aa: CASSLSVVANTEAFF

j_call: TRBJ1-4
clone_size: NA
v_call: TRBV19
d_call: NA
cdr3_nt: TGTGCCAGTAGATTCCGGGAGGAGGGTGAAAAACTGTTTTTT
cdr3_aa: CASRFREEGEKLFF

j_call: TRBJ2-5
clone_size: NA
v_call: TRBV5-5
d_call: TRBD2
cdr3_nt: TGTGCCAGCAGCCCTGTAGGGACTAGCGTAAGGGAGACCCAGTACTTC
cdr3_aa: CASSPVGTSVRETQYF

j_call: TRBJ1-3
clone_size: once
v_call: TRBV2
d_call: NA
cdr3_nt: TGTGCCATCCACAGGGTTTTGGGGGGAAACACCATATATTTT
cdr3_aa: CAIHRVLGGNTIYF

j_call: TRBJ2-7
clone_size: NA
v_call: TRBV7-2
d_call: NA
cdr3_nt: TGTGCCAGCCATCCGGTCCAGGGTTACGAGCAGTACTTC
cdr3_aa: CASHPVQGYEQYF

j_call: TRBJ1-1
clone_size: NA
v_call: TRBV11-1
d_call: NA
cdr3_nt: TGTGCCAGCAGCTTAGGGCGGAACACTGAAGCTTTCTTT
cdr3_aa: CASSLGRNTEAFF

j_call: TRBJ2-5
clone_size: NA
v_call: TRBV6-6
d_call: NA
cdr3_nt: TGTGCCGCCAAAGGGGTTGCAGAGACCCAGTACTTC
cdr3_aa: CAAKGVAETQYF

j_call: TRBJ2-5
clone_size: NA
v_call: TRBV6-5
d_call: TRBD1
cdr3_nt: TGTGCCAGCAGTTACGGGACAGGGGGGTATGGTGCCCAGTACTTC
cdr3_aa: CASSYGTGGYGAQYF

j_call: TRBJ1-6
clone_size: NA
v_call: TRBV5-1
d_call: TRBD1
cdr3_nt: TGCGCCAGCAGCGATCCGGGACAGAATTCACCCCTCCACTTT
cdr3_aa: CASSDPGQNSPLHF

j_call: TRBJ1-1
clone_size: NA
v_call: TRBV21-1
d_call: NA
cdr3_nt: TGTGCCAGCAGCAATGCGGGGGGCCGGATAACAACTGAAGCTTTCTTT
cdr3_aa: CASSNAGGRITTEAFF

j_call: TRBJ2-7
clone_size: once
v_call: TRBV10-3
d_call: NA
cdr3_nt: TGTGCCATCAGTGAGACAGGGTCGCTCGAGCAGTACTTC
cdr3_aa: CAISETGSLEQYF

j_call: TRBJ1-4
clone_size: NA
v_call: TRBV18
d_call: NA
cdr3_nt: TGTGCCAGCTCACCCGACAGTAATGAAAAACTGTTTTTT
cdr3_aa: CASSPDSNEKLFF

j_call: TRBJ1-5
clone_size: NA
v_call: TRBV18
d_call: NA
cdr3_nt: TGTGCCAGCTCCCGGGAGGGGGGCTGGAGCAATCAGCCCCAGCATTTT
cdr3_aa: CASSREGGWSNQPQHF

j_call: TRBJ1-6
clone_size: NA
v_call: TRBV6-5
d_call: NA
cdr3_nt: TGTGCCAGCAGTTATACGGGGGTTTCACCCCTCCACTTT
cdr3_aa: CASSYTGVSPLHF

j_call: TRBJ1-1
clone_size: NA
v_call: TRBV2
d_call: TRBD1
cdr3_nt: TGTGCCAGCAGTCCACCTGGGACAGGGGGCACTGAAGCTTTCTTT
cdr3_aa: CASSPPGTGGTEAFF

j_call: TRBJ2-1
clone_size: NA
v_call: TRBV6-5
d_call: TRBD1
cdr3_nt: TGTGCCAGCAGCTACCGGGACAGGGGGATAGGTGAGCAGTTCTTC
cdr3_aa: CASSYRDRGIGEQFF

j_call: TRBJ1-4
clone_size: NA
v_call: TRBV15
d_call: TRBD1
cdr3_nt: TGTGCCACCAGGGCCCCAGGGGGTCTAGATGCTTTAGGTGAAAAACTGTTTTTT
cdr3_aa: CATRAPGGLDALGEKLFF

j_call: TRBJ2-5
clone_size: NA
v_call: TRBV4-3
d_call: NA
cdr3_nt: TGCGCCAGCAGCCAAGGGGCGGGCAGACAAGAGACCCAGTACTTC
cdr3_aa: CASSQGAGRQETQYF

j_call: TRBJ2-1
clone_size: NA
v_call: TRBV14
d_call: NA
cdr3_nt: TGTGCCAGCAGCCATCCCCTGCGGCTAGCGAGATACTCCTACAATGAGCAGTTCTTC
cdr3_aa: CASSHPLRLARYSYNEQFF

j_call: TRBJ2-7
clone_size: NA
v_call: TRBV7-8
d_call: TRBD2
cdr3_nt: TGTGCCAGCAGCTTAGGGACTAGCGGAACCTACGAGCAGTACTTC
cdr3_aa: CASSLGTSGTYEQYF

j_call: TRBJ1-1
clone_size: NA
v_call: TRBV7-3
d_call: NA
cdr3_nt: TGTGCCAGCAGCTCCGACAGGAACACTGAAGCTTTCTTT
cdr3_aa: CASSSDRNTEAFF

j_call: TRBJ2-3
clone_size: NA
v_call: TRBV9
d_call: TRBD2
cdr3_nt: TGTGCCAGCAGCGCCGGGACTAGCGGGGGGGGAGGCACAGATACGCAGTATTTT
cdr3_aa: CASSAGTSGGGGTDTQYF

j_call: TRBJ1-6
clone_size: NA
v_call: TRBV30
d_call: NA
cdr3_nt: TGTGCCTGGAGTGTATCAGGCCGGAATTCACCCCTCCACTTT
cdr3_aa: CAWSVSGRNSPLHF

j_call: TRBJ2-5
clone_size: NA
v_call: TRBV10-3
d_call: NA
cdr3_nt: TGTGCCATCAGGGGAGCGTCCCAAGAGACCCAGTACTTC
cdr3_aa: CAIRGASQETQYF

j_call: TRBJ1-1
clone_size: NA
v_call: TRBV5-4
d_call: NA
cdr3_nt: TGTGCCAGCAGCGGGGAGGTGTGGGGCACTGAAGCTTTCTTT
cdr3_aa: CASSGEVWGTEAFF

j_call: TRBJ2-1
clone_size: NA
v_call: TRBV6-4
d_call: TRBD2
cdr3_nt: TGTGCCAGACTGGGGACTAGCGGGAGGGGGAATGAGCAGTTCTTC
cdr3_aa: CARLGTSGRGNEQFF

j_call: TRBJ2-7
clone_size: NA
v_call: TRBV4-1
d_call: NA
cdr3_nt: TGCGCCAGCAGCCAAGAAGACTCCCTACCCGACGAGCAGTACTTC
cdr3_aa: CASSQEDSLPDEQYF

j_call: TRBJ2-5
clone_size: once
v_call: TRBV5-1
d_call: NA
cdr3_nt: TGCGCCAGCAGCTTGGGACAGAAGCAAGAGACCCAGTACTTC
cdr3_aa: CASSLGQKQETQYF

j_call: TRBJ2-1
clone_size: NA
v_call: TRBV6-5
d_call: NA
cdr3_nt: TGTGCCAGCAGTTACTCGGGGGTGCGCAATGAGCAGTTCTTC
cdr3_aa: CASSYSGVRNEQFF

j_call: TRBJ1-2
clone_size: NA
v_call: TRBV6-5
d_call: TRBD1
cdr3_nt: TGTGCCAGCAGTTACAGTATCAGGGGGGCTAACTATGGCTACACCTTC
cdr3_aa: CASSYSIRGANYGYTF

j_call: TRBJ2-7
clone_size: NA
v_call: TRBV7-6
d_call: TRBD2
cdr3_nt: TGTGCCAGCAGCTGGGGACTAGCGGGAGAGACCTACGAGCAGTACTTC
cdr3_aa: CASSWGLAGETYEQYF

j_call: TRBJ1-6
clone_size: NA
v_call: TRBV14
d_call: NA
cdr3_nt: TGTGCCAGCAGCCACAGTACAGTTCCCTATAATTCACCCCTCCACTTT
cdr3_aa: CASSHSTVPYNSPLHF